This TCR beta chain was documented in a study of regulatory T cells in long-lasting Graves disease. The time point denotes: newly diagnosed GD, antithyroid drugs for less than 3 months. RNA extracted from PBMCs served as the sequencing template. Study-wide results and caveats: Compared with new cases, persistent Graves' patients showed reduced TCR diversity.

Many counts were recorded for this clonotype. The target antigen is unknown. Building the TCR beta libraries relied on iRepertoire HTBI primers, and CDR3 regions underwent Arm-PCR. MiXCR, run by TCRdb on the multiplex PCR reads, gives a single entry per CDR3 protein. In the table there are approximately 540,000 distinct CDR3 sequences, 12% of which are singletons. Another study also made use of these data, one on T cells in Graves' hyperthyroidism and ophthalmopathy. This second study notes: No progression to ophthalmopathy during 18 months of follow-up defined stable disease. An initial round of RT-PCR targeting the TCR CDR3 relied on the HTBI primer set.

The sample was peripheral blood mononuclear cells (PBMCs), taken at new diagnosis, from a patient treated with antithyroid drugs. The sequence was collected from a woman aged 30 to 39 with Graves disease.

The CDR3 coding sequence is TGTGCCAGCAGTTTAATGTTGCGGGGAGAGGAAAACAATGAGCAGTTCTTC. Its protein product is CASSLMLRGEENNEQFF. The rearrangement uses TRBV28 and TRBJ2-1; a possible D gene is TRBD2 (6 bases). Trimming pared 2 bases from V and 5 bases from J, leaving 19 bases between. The germline V gene has CDR1 MDHEN and CDR2 SYDVKM. The CDR3 has 17 residues.